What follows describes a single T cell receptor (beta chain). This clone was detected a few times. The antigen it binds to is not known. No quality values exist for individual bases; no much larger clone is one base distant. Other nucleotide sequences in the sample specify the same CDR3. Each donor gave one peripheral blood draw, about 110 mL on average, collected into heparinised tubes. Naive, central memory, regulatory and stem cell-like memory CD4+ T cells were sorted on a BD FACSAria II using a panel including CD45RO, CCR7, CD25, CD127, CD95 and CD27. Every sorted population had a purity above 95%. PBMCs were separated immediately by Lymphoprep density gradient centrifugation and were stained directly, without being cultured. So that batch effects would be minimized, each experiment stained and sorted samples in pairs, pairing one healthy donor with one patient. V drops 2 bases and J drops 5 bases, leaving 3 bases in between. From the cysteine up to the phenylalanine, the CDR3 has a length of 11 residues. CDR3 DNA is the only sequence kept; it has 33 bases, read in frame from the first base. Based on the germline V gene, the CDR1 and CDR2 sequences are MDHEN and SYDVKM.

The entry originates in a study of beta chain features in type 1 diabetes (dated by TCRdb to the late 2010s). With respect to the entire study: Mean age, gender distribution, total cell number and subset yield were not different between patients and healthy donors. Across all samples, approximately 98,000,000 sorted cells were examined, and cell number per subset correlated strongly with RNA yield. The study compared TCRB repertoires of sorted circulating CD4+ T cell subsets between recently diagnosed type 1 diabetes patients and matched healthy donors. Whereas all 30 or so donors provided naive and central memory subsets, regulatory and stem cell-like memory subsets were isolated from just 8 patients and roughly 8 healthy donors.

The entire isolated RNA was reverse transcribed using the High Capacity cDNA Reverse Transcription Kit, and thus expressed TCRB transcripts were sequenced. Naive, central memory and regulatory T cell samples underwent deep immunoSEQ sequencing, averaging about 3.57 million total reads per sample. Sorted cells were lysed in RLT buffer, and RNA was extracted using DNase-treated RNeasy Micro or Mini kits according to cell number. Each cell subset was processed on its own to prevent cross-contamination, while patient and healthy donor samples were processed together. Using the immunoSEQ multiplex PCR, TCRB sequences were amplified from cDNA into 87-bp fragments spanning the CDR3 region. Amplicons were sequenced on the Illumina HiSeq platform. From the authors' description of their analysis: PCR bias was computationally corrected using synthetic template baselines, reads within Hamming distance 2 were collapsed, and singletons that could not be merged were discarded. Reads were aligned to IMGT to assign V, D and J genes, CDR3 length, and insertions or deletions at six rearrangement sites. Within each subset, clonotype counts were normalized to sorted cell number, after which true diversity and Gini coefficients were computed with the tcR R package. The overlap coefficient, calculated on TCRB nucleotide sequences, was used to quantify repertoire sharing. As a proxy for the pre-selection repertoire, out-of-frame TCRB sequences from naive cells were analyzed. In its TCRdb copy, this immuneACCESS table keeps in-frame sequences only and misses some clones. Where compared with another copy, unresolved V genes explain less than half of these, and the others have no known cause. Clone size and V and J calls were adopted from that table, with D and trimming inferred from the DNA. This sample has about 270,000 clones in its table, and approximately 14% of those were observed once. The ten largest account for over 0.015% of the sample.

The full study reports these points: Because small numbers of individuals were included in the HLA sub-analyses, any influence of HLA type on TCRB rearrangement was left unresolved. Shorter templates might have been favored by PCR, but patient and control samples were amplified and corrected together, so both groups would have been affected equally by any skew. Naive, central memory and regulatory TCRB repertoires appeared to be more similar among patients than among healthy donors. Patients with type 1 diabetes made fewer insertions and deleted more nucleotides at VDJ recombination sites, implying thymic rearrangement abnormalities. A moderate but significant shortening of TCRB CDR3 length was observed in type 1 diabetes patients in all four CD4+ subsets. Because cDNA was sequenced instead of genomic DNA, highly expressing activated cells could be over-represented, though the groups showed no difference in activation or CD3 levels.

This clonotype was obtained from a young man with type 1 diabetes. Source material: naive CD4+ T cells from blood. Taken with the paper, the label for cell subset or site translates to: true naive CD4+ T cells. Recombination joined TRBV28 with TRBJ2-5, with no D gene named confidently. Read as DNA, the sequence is TGTGCCAGCAGTTTACGGGAGACCCAGTACTTC. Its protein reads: CASSLRETQYF.